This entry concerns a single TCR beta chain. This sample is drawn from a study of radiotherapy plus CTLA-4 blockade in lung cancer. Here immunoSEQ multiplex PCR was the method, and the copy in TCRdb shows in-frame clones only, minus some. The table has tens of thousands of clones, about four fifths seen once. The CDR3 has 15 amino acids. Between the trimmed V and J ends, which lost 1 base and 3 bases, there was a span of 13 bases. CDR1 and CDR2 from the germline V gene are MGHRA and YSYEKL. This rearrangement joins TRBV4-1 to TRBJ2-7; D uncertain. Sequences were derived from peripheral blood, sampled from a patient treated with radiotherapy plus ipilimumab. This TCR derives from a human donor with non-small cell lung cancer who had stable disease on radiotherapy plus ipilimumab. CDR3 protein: CASSQVVSLGYEQYF. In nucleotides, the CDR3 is TGCGCCAGCAGCCAAGTGGTGTCCCTGGGCTACGAGCAGTACTTC.